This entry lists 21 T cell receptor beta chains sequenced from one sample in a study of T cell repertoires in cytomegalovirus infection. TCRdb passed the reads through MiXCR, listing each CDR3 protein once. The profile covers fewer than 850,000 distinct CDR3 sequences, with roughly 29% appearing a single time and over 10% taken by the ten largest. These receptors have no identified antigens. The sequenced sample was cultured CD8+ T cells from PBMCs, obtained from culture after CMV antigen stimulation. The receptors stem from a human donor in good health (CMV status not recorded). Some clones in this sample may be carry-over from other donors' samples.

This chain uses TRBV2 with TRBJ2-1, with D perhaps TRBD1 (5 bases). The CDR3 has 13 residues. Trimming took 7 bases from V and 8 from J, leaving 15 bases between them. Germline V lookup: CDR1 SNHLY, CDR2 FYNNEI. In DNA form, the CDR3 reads TGTGCCAGCACCCCGGGTCCCAGGGATGAGCAGTTCTTC. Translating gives CASTPGPRDEQFF. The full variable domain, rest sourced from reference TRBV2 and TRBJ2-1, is EPEVTQTPSHQVTQMGQEVILRCVPISNHLYFYWYRQILGQKVEFLVSFYNNEISEKSEIFDDQFSVERPDGSNFTLKIRSTKLEDSAMYFCASTPGPRDEQFFGPGTRLTVL.

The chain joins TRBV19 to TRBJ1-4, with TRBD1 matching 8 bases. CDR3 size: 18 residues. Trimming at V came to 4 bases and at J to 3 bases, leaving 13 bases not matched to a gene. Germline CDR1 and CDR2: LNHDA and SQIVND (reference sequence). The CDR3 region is CASSNLPGQVNANEKLFF. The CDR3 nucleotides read TGTGCCAGTAGTAATCTACCGGGACAGGTTAACGCTAATGAAAAACTGTTTTTT.

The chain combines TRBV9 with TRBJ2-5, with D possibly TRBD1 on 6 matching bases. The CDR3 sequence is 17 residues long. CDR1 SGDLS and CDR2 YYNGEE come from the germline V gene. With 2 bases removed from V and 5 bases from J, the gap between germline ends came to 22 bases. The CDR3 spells CASSVSGALADRETQYF. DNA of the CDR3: TGTGCCAGCAGCGTTTCAGGGGCGCTTGCCGATCGGGAGACCCAGTACTTC.

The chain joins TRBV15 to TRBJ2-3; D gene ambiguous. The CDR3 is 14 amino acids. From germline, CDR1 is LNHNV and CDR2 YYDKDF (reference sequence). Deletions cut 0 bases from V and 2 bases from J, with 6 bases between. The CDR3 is CATSREVDTDTQYF. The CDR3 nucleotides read TGTGCCACCAGCAGAGAAGTCGACACAGATACGCAGTATTTT.

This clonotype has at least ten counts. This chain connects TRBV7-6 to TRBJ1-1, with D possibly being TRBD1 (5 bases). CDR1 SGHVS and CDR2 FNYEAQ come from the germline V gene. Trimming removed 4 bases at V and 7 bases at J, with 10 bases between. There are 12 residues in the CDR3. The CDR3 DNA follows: TGTGCCAGCAGCTCAACGGGGGATGAAGCTTTCTTT. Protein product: CASSSTGDEAFF.

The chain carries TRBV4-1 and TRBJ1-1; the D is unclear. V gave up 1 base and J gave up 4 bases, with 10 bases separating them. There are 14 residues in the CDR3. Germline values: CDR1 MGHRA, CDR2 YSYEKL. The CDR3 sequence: CASSQGVGVTEAFF. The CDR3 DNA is TGCGCCAGCAGCCAAGGGGTGGGTGTCACTGAAGCTTTCTTT.

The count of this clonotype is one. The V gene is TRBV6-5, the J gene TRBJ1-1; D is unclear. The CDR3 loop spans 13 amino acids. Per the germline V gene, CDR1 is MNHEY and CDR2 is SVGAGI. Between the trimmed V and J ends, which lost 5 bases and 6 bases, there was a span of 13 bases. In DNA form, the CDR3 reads TGTGCCAGCAGTGGGGTTGTTAAAGCTGAAGCTTTCTTT. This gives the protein CASSGVVKAEAFF.

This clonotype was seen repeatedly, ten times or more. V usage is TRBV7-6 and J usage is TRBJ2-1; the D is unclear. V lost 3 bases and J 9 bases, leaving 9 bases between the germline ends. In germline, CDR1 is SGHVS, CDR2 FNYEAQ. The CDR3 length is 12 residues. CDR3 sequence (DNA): TGTGCCAGCAGCTTCTCAGGTGGTGAGCAGTTCTTC. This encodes CASSFSGGEQFF.

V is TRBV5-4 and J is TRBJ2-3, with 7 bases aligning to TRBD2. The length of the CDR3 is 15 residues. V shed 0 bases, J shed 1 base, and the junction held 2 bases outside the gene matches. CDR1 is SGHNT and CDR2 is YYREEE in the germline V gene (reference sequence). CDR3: CASSLEGLGTDTQYF. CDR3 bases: TGTGCCAGCAGCTTGGAAGGACTAGGCACAGATACGCAGTATTTT. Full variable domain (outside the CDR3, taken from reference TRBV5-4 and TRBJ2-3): ETGVTQSPTHLIKTRGQQVTLRCSSQSGHNTVSWYQQALGQGPQFIFQYYREEENGRGNFPPRFSGLQFPNYSSELNVNALELDDSALYLCASSLEGLGTDTQYFGPGTRLTVL.

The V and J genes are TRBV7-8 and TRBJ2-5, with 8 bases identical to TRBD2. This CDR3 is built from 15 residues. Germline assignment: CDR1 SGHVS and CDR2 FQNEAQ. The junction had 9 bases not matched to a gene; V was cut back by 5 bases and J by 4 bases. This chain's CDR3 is CASSPGGGATETQYF. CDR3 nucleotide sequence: TGTGCCAGCAGCCCCGGGGGGGGAGCCACAGAGACCCAGTACTTC.

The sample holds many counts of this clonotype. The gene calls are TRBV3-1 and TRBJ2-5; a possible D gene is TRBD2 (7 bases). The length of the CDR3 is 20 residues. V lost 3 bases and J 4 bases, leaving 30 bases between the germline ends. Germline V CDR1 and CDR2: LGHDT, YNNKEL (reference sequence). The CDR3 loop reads CASSHKEVPGGPREGETQYF. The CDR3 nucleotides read TGTGCCAGCAGCCATAAAGAGGTGCCGGGGGGCCCGAGAGAGGGAGAGACCCAGTACTTC.

This CDR3 reads CASSQDSRGASGNTIYF. Here the CDR3 DNA reads TGCGCCAGCAGCCAAGACTCCCGGGGGGCCTCTGGAAACACCATATATTTT. The gene calls are TRBV4-1 and TRBJ1-3; D is possibly TRBD1 (6 bases). The V end was cut by 0 bases, the J end by 0 bases, with 12 bases between. The CDR3 extends over 17 amino acids. CDR1 is MGHRA, CDR2 YSYEKL, per germline.

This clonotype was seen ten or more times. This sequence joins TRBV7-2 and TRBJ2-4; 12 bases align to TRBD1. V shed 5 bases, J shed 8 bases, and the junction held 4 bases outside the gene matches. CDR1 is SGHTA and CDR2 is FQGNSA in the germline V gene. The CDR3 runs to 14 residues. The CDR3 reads CASSRGQGAYIQYF. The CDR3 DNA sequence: TGTGCCAGCAGCCGGGGACAGGGGGCGTACATTCAGTACTTC.

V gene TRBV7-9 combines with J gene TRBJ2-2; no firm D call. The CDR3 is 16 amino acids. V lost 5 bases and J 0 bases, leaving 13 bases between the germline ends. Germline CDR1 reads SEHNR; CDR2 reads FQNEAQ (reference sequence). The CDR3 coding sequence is TGTGCCAGCAGCGCCGCAGGAAACGCGAACACCGGGGAGCTGTTTTTT. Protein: CASSAAGNANTGELFF.

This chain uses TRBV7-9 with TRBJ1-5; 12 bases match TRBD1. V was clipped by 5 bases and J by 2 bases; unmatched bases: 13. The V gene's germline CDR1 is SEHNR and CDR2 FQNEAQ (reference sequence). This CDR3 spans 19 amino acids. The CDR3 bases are TGTGCCAGCAGCCCCCCGGTTGGGACAGGGGGCGTTGGCAATCAGCCCCAGCATTTT. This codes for CASSPPVGTGGVGNQPQHF.

Here the CDR3 reads CASSLVAGDQETQYF. The DNA of the CDR3 is TGTGCCAGCAGCTTGGTAGCGGGGGACCAAGAGACCCAGTACTTC. The gene calls are TRBV7-3 and TRBJ2-5; 9 bases fit TRBD2. The CDR3 totals 15 residues. Trimming took 3 bases from V and 0 from J; bases not matched to a gene: 2. Germline V gene data show CDR1 as SGHTA and CDR2 as FQGTGA.

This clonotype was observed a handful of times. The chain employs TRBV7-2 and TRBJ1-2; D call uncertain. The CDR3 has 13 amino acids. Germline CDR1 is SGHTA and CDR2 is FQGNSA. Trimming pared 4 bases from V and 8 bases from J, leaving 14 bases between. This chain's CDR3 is CASSSHREEGYTF. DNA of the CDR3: TGTGCCAGCAGCTCACATCGGGAGGAAGGCTACACCTTC.

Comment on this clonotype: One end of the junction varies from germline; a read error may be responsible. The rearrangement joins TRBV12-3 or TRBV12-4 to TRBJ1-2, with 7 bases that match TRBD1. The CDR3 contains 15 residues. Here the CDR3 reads CANSPRDRLIYGYTF. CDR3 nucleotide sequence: TGTGCCAACAGTCCCCGGGACAGACTAATCTATGGCTACACCTTC.

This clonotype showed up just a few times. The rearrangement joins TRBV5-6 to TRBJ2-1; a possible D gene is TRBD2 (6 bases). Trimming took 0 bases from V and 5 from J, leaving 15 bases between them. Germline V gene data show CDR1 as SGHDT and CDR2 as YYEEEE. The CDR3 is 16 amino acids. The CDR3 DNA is TGTGCCAGCAGCTTGGAGTGGGACGGACTAAACAATGAGCAGTTCTTC. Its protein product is CASSLEWDGLNNEQFF. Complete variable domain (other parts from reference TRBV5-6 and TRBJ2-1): DAGVTQSPTHLIKTRGQQVTLRCSPKSGHDTVSWYQQALGQGPQFIFQYYEEEERQRGNFPDRFSGHQFPNYSSELNVNALLLGDSALYLCASSLEWDGLNNEQFFGPGTRLTVL.

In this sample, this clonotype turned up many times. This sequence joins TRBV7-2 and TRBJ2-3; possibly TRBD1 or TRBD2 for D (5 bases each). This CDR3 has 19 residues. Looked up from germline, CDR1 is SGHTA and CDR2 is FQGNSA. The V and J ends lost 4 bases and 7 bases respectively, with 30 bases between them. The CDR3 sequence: CASSSIPPYAGRVGNTQYF. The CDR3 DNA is TGTGCCAGCAGCTCGATCCCTCCTTATGCAGGGAGAGTTGGGAATACGCAGTATTTT.

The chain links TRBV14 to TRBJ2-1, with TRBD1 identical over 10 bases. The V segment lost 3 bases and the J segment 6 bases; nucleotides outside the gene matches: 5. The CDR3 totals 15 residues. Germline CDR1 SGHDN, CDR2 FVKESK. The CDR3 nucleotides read TGTGCCAGCAGCCACGGACAGGGGGTTCGCAATGAGCAGTTCTTC. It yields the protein CASSHGQGVRNEQFF.